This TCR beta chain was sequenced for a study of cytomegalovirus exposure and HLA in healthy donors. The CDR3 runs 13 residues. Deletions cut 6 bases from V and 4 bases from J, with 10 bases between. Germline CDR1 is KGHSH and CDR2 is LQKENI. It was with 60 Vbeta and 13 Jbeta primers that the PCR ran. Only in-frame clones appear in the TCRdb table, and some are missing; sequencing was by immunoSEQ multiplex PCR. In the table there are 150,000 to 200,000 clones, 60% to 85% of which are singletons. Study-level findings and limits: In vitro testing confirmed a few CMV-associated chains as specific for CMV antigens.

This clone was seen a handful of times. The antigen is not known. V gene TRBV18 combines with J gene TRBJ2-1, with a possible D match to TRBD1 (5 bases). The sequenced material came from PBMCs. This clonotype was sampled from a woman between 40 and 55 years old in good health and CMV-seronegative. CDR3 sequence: CASSGQGYNEQFF. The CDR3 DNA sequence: TGTGCCAGCTCCGGACAAGGGTACAATGAGCAGTTCTTC.